These 27 T cell receptor beta chains share one sample of origin, sequenced in a study of OX40 agonist ivuxolimab in advanced cancers. TCRdb's copy holds only in-frame clones and misses some; the assay was immunoSEQ multiplex PCR. The repertoire holds some 72,000 clones, with 92% as singletons. Sequences were derived from CD4+ or CD8+ T cells sorted from blood, sampled in a trial of the OX40 agonist ivuxolimab. Receptors originate from an adult with an advanced solid tumor such as melanoma, head and neck, liver or kidney cancer.

The chain employs TRBV5-1 and TRBJ2-3, with 9 nucleotides matching TRBD1. The junction had 7 bases not matched to a gene; V was cut back by 4 bases and J by 7 bases. Germline lookup yields CDR1 SGHRS and CDR2 YFSETQ. The CDR3 has 14 residues. The CDR3: CASSNPQGANTQYF. In DNA form, the CDR3 reads TGCGCCAGCAGCAACCCACAGGGGGCGAATACGCAGTATTTT. The entire variable domain, with the rest obtained from reference TRBV5-1 and TRBJ2-3, is as follows: KAGVTQTPRYLIKTRGQQVTLSCSPISGHRSVSWYQQTPGQGLQFLFEYFSETQRNKGNFPGRFSGRQFSNSRSEMNVSTLELGDSALYLCASSNPQGANTQYFGPGTRLTVL.

The CDR3 region is CASSPAVATDTQYF. Here the CDR3 DNA reads TGTGCCAGCAGCCCTGCGGTAGCCACAGATACGCAGTATTTT. The rearrangement links TRBV6-6 to TRBJ2-3; D remains ambiguous. The CDR3 has 14 amino acids. The V gene's germline CDR1 is MNHNY and CDR2 SVGAGI (reference sequence). Trimming took 6 bases from V and 2 from J, leaving 12 bases between them.

This sequence joins TRBV19 and TRBJ2-3; 8 bases line up with TRBD1. The V segment lost 6 bases and the J segment 3 bases; nucleotides outside the gene matches: 8. The CDR3 contains 15 residues. CDR1 is LNHDA and CDR2 is SQIVND in the germline V gene (reference sequence). CDR3 DNA: TGTGCCAGTAGCTGGACAGGGTGGATGACAGATACGCAGTATTTT. Translated, it gives CASSWTGWMTDTQYF.

The J gene is TRBJ2-5, the V gene TRBV19; the match to TRBD1 covers 10 bases. The V segment lost 7 bases and the J segment 5 bases; nucleotides outside the gene matches: 7. The CDR3 contains 14 residues. Germline V gives CDR1 LNHDA, CDR2 SQIVND (reference sequence). This CDR3 is CASTSTGGAETQYF. In DNA form, the CDR3 reads TGTGCCAGTACTTCGACAGGGGGCGCGGAGACCCAGTACTTC.

The J gene is TRBJ1-5, the V gene TRBV6-1, with no clear D. The CDR3 length is 12 residues. The germline CDR1 and CDR2 sequences are MNHNS and SASEGT. The V gene lost 6 bases and the J gene lost 3 bases, with 6 bases spanning the gap. CDR3 coding DNA: TGTGCCAGCAGGGCCCCCAATCAGCCCCAGCATTTT. Protein: CASRAPNQPQHF.

This chain links TRBV5-6 with TRBJ2-3; tentative D call: TRBD1 (6 bases). Germline values: CDR1 SGHDT, CDR2 YYEEEE. The CDR3 extends over 12 amino acids. With 1 base removed from V and 10 bases from J, the gap between germline ends came to 10 bases. The CDR3 DNA follows: TGTGCCAGCAGCTTGACAGGGCTTGCGCAGTATTTT. Its protein product is CASSLTGLAQYF. The entire variable domain, with the rest obtained from reference TRBV5-6 and TRBJ2-3, is as follows: DAGVTQSPTHLIKTRGQQVTLRCSPKSGHDTVSWYQQALGQGPQFIFQYYEEEERQRGNFPDRFSGHQFPNYSSELNVNALLLGDSALYLCASSLTGLAQYFGPGTRLTVL.

J is TRBJ1-4 and V is TRBV6-4, with unresolved D. CDR1 MRHNA and CDR2 SNTAGT come from the germline V gene. This CDR3 comprises 15 residues. V was trimmed by 6 bases and J by 8 bases, leaving 19 bases between them. The CDR3 DNA reads TGTGCCAGCAGACCCACGGCTGGCATCGGGGAAAAACTGTTTTTT. As protein: CASRPTAGIGEKLFF.

This clone was observed a single time. V and J are TRBV5-4 and TRBJ2-6; D call uncertain. The CDR3 is made up of 15 amino acids. CDR1 and CDR2 (germline): SGHNT, YYREEE (reference sequence). V lost 2 bases and J 4 bases, leaving 10 bases between the germline ends. CDR3 nucleotides: TGTGCCAGCAGCTTCGGGCGTTACGGGGCCAACGTCCTGACTTTC. It is translated as CASSFGRYGANVLTF. Drawing the rest from reference TRBV5-4 and TRBJ2-6, the complete variable domain is ETGVTQSPTHLIKTRGQQVTLRCSSQSGHNTVSWYQQALGQGPQFIFQYYREEENGRGNFPPRFSGLQFPNYSSELNVNALELDDSALYLCASSFGRYGANVLTFGAGSRLTVL.

The rearrangement joins TRBV14 to TRBJ2-1, with D possibly being TRBD1 (6 bases). CDR1 and CDR2 from the germline V gene are SGHDN and FVKESK. The CDR3 is 15 amino acids. Trimming removed 4 bases from V and 6 bases from J, with 16 bases in between. CDR3 sequence (DNA): TGTGCCAGCAGCCCCCTTGGATCAGGGGTCAATGAGCAGTTCTTC. Protein: CASSPLGSGVNEQFF. The full variable domain, completed using reference TRBV14 and TRBJ2-1, is EAGVTQFPSHSVIEKGQTVTLRCDPISGHDNLYWYRRVMGKEIKFLLHFVKESKQDESGMPNNRFLAERTGGTYSTLKVQPAELEDSGVYFCASSPLGSGVNEQFFGPGTRLTVL.

V gene TRBV7-9 combines with J gene TRBJ2-1; TRBD1 matches at 7 bases. The length of the CDR3 is 14 residues. Germline V CDR1 and CDR2: SEHNR, FQNEAQ (reference sequence). Unmatched junction bases numbered 6, after V lost 2 bases and J lost 8 bases. The CDR3 protein is CASSLKGQAYEQFF. The CDR3 DNA reads TGTGCCAGCAGCTTAAAAGGACAGGCCTATGAGCAGTTCTTC. The variable domain in full, completed from reference TRBV7-9 and TRBJ2-1, reads DTGVSQNPRHKITKRGQNVTFRCDPISEHNRLYWYRQTLGQGPEFLTYFQNEAQLEKSRLLSDRFSAERPKGSFSTLEIQRTEQGDSAMYLCASSLKGQAYEQFFGPGTRLTVL.

The V and J genes are TRBV1 and TRBJ2-7; the DNA was not compared with TRBD2, the D call given in the table. TRBV1 is an annotated pseudogene. The CDR3 consists of 19 residues. The CDR3 DNA sequence: TGCACCAGCAGCCAAGACCCCCGGGGGGCCAGAGTTAGGGTCTACGAGCAGTACTTC. It specifies CTSSQDPRGARVRVYEQYF.

The chain employs TRBV4-2 and TRBJ2-1; the match to TRBD2 covers 10 bases. V lost 0 bases, J lost 0 bases, and 11 bases stayed unmatched. This CDR3 is 20 amino acids long. The V gene's germline CDR1 is LGHNA and CDR2 YNFKEQ. The CDR3 reads CASSQEQRLAGLSSYNEQFF. CDR3 nucleotides: TGTGCCAGCAGCCAAGAGCAGAGACTAGCGGGTCTGAGCTCCTACAATGAGCAGTTCTTC.

This chain connects TRBV7-8 to TRBJ2-5, with 10 positions matching TRBD1. The germline gives CDR1 SGHVS, CDR2 FQNEAQ. The CDR3 spans 14 residues. J lost 5 bases, V lost 5 bases, and 5 bases had no gene match. The DNA of the CDR3 is TGTGCCAGCAGCCGGGACAGGGGAGGCGAGACCCAGTACTTC. Translated, it gives CASSRDRGGETQYF.

CDR3 sequence reads: CASSLSGTVNTGELFF. CDR3 DNA: TGTGCCAGCAGTTTATCCGGGACAGTCAATACCGGGGAGCTGTTTTTT. The chain combines TRBV28 with TRBJ2-2; TRBD1 matches at 7 bases. Germline values: CDR1 MDHEN, CDR2 SYDVKM. This CDR3 has 16 residues. The V gene end was trimmed by 1 base and the J gene end by 5 bases; junction bases not matched to a gene: 7.

Points on this clone: Other DNA variants within this sample encode the same CDR3. The chain combines TRBV5-1 with TRBJ1-2, with 7 bases that match TRBD1. The CDR3 contains 14 residues. Germline assignment: CDR1 SGHRS and CDR2 YFSETQ. With V trimmed by 3 bases and J by 1 base, 3 bases remained unmatched. This chain's CDR3 is CASSSTGDNYGYTF. The CDR3 bases are TGCGCCAGCAGCTCAACAGGGGATAACTATGGCTACACCTTC.

CDR3 loop: CASSQGGAYNEQFF. The CDR3, as DNA: TGCGCCAGCTCCCAGGGAGGGGCCTACAATGAGCAGTTCTTC. V is TRBV5-1 and J is TRBJ2-1; TRBD2 agrees at 7 bases. This CDR3 contains 14 residues. The trim removed 7 bases at V and 2 bases at J, leaving 6 bases unmatched. The germline CDR1 and CDR2 sequences are SGHRS and YFSETQ.

The rearrangement links TRBV5-1 to TRBJ2-7, with TRBD1 identical over 7 bases. Germline trimming cut 0 bases from V and 5 bases from J; bases unmatched to any gene: 5. In germline, CDR1 is SGHRS, CDR2 YFSETQ. This CDR3 comprises 14 residues. This CDR3 is CASSLETGSNEQYF. CDR3 sequence (DNA): TGCGCCAGCAGCTTGGAGACAGGGTCCAACGAGCAGTACTTC.

The chain uses TRBV5-4 and TRBJ2-7; 10 nucleotides line up with TRBD2. The germline V gene has CDR1 SGHNT and CDR2 YYREEE (reference sequence). The CDR3 consists of 15 residues. J gave up 5 bases and V 4 bases, and 9 bases lay outside the gene matches. The CDR3 region has the DNA TGTGCCAGCAGCCCCGGACTAGCGGAGTGGGACGAGCAGTACTTC. It yields the protein CASSPGLAEWDEQYF. Full variable domain (missing parts from reference TRBV5-4 and TRBJ2-7): ETGVTQSPTHLIKTRGQQVTLRCSSQSGHNTVSWYQQALGQGPQFIFQYYREEENGRGNFPPRFSGLQFPNYSSELNVNALELDDSALYLCASSPGLAEWDEQYFGPGTRLTVT.

The CDR3 loop is CASSYQANFNGSPLHF. The CDR3 bases are TGTGCCAGCAGTTACCAGGCAAATTTCAATGGGTCACCCCTCCACTTT. J is TRBJ1-6 and V is TRBV6-5; no reliable D call. V was pared by 2 bases and J by 10 bases, with 18 bases between. Germline V CDR1 and CDR2: MNHEY, SVGAGI. The CDR3 sequence is 16 residues long.

This clone appeared a single time. The J gene is TRBJ1-1, the V gene TRBV19, with TRBD1 identical over 10 bases. This CDR3 has 16 residues. V trimming: 3 bases; J trimming: 3 bases; junction bases outside the gene matches: 7. Germline loops: CDR1 LNHDA, CDR2 SQIVND (reference sequence). CDR3 in amino acids: CASSMRGTGVDTEAFF. CDR3 in DNA: TGTGCCAGTAGTATGAGGGGGACAGGGGTGGACACTGAAGCTTTCTTT.

V usage is TRBV9 and J usage is TRBJ2-2; the D gene is possibly TRBD2 (6 bases). CDR1 and CDR2 from the germline V gene are SGDLS and YYNGEE. The CDR3 has 15 amino acids. The germline V and J ends were trimmed by 4 bases and 2 bases, with 12 bases remaining between them. The DNA for the CDR3 is TGTGCCAGCAGCCCCCGCGGGGCCAACACCGGGGAGCTGTTTTTT. This encodes CASSPRGANTGELFF. Full variable domain (outside the CDR3, taken from reference TRBV9 and TRBJ2-2): DSGVTQTPKHLITATGQRVTLRCSPRSGDLSVYWYQQSLDQGLQFLIQYYNGEERAKGNILERFSAQQFPDLHSELNLSSLELGDSALYFCASSPRGANTGELFFGEGSRLTVL.

This clone was seen a single time. The chain's CDR3 is CASSVDSGTGLGYTF. The CDR3 nucleotides read TGTGCCAGCAGCGTAGATTCTGGGACAGGGCTAGGCTACACCTTC. J is TRBJ1-2 and V is TRBV9; 9 bases map to TRBD1. The CDR3 sequence is 15 residues long. The germline V gene has CDR1 SGDLS and CDR2 YYNGEE. With V trimmed by 0 bases and J by 8 bases, 8 bases remained unmatched.

This clone was counted a single time. The V call is TRBV5-1, the J call TRBJ1-1; 8 bases are shared with TRBD1. The length of the CDR3 is 15 residues. CDR1 is SGHRS and CDR2 is YFSETQ in the germline V gene. Trimming cost V 5 bases and J 2 bases; bases outside gene matches: 8. CDR3 amino acids: CASRPTGVRNTEAFF. CDR3 DNA sequence: TGCGCCAGCAGGCCGACAGGGGTGAGAAACACTGAAGCTTTCTTT.

The V call is TRBV4-2, the J call TRBJ1-1; D gene uncertain. With 1 base removed from V and 2 bases from J, the gap between germline ends came to 8 bases. The CDR3 is 14 amino acids. Germline CDR1 reads LGHNA; CDR2 reads YNFKEQ. The CDR3 loop is CASSQVVENTEAFF. CDR3 nucleotide sequence: TGTGCCAGCAGCCAAGTGGTGGAAAACACTGAAGCTTTCTTT.

V and J are TRBV7-9 and TRBJ1-1; TRBD1 might be the D (5 bases). V was shortened by 1 base and J by 1 base, with 10 bases between the two germline ends. The germline gives CDR1 SEHNR, CDR2 FQNEAQ (reference sequence). The CDR3 covers 15 residues. The DNA for the CDR3 is TGTGCCAGCAGCTTAGTGGCACAGGCGAACACTGAAGCTTTCTTT. Translation: CASSLVAQANTEAFF. Combining the CDR3 with reference TRBV7-9 and TRBJ1-1 gives the whole variable domain DTGVSQNPRHKITKRGQNVTFRCDPISEHNRLYWYRQTLGQGPEFLTYFQNEAQLEKSRLLSDRFSAERPKGSFSTLEIQRTEQGDSAMYLCASSLVAQANTEAFFGQGTRLTVV.

This clone occurred once. The chain uses TRBV7-6 and TRBJ2-3; D might be TRBD1 (6 bases). Looked up from germline, CDR1 is SGHVS and CDR2 is FNYEAQ. This CDR3 has 13 amino acids. Trimming cost V 5 bases and J 3 bases, with 9 bases left between them. CDR3 region: CASSTDRTDTQYF. The CDR3 DNA reads as TGTGCCAGCAGCACGGACAGAACAGATACGCAGTATTTT.

The V and J genes are TRBV7-8 and TRBJ1-5, with a possible D match to TRBD1 (5 bases). This CDR3 has 14 residues. Trimming left V 4 bases short and J 1 base short, with 8 bases between. Germline loops: CDR1 SGHVS, CDR2 FQNEAQ. The CDR3 loop is CASSSDSSNQPQHF. In DNA, the CDR3 is TGTGCCAGCAGCTCAGACAGCAGCAATCAGCCCCAGCATTTT. Using reference TRBV7-8 and TRBJ1-5 for the parts outside the CDR3, the full variable domain is GAGVSQSPRYKVAKRGQDVALRCDPISGHVSLFWYQQALGQGPEFLTYFQNEAQLDKSGLPSDRFFAERPEGSVSTLKIQRTQQEDSAVYLCASSSDSSNQPQHFGDGTRLSIL.